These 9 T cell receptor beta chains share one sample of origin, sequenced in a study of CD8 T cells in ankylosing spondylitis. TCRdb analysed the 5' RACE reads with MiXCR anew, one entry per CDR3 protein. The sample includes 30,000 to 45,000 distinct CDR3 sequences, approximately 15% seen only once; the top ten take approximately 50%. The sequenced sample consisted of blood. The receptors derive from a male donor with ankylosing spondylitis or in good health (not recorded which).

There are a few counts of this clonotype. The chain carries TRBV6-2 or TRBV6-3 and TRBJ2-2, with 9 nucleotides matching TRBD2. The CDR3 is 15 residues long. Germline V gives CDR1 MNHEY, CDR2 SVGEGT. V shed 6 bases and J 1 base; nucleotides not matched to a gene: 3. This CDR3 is CASSLLAGNTGELFF. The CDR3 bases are TGTGCCAGCAGCCTACTAGCGGGGAACACCGGGGAGCTGTTTTTT.

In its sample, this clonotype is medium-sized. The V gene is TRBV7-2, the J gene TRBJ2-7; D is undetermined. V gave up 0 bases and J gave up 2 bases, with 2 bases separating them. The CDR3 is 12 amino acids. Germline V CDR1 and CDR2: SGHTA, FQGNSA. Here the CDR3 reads CASSLATYEQYF. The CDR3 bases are TGTGCCAGCAGCTTAGCAACCTACGAGCAGTACTTC.

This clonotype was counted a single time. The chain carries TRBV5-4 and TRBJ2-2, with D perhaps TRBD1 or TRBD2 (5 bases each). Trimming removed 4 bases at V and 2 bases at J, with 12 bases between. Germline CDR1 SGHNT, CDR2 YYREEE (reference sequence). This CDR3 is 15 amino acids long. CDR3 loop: CASSRDPINTGELFF. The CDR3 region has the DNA TGTGCCAGCAGCCGGGACCCAATTAACACCGGGGAGCTGTTTTTT.

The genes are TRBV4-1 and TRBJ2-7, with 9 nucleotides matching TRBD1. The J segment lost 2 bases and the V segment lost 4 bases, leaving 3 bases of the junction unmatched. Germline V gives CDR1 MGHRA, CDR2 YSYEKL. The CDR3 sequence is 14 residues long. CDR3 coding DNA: TGCGCCAGCAGCCCCGGACAGGGGACCTACGAGCAGTACTTC. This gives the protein CASSPGQGTYEQYF.

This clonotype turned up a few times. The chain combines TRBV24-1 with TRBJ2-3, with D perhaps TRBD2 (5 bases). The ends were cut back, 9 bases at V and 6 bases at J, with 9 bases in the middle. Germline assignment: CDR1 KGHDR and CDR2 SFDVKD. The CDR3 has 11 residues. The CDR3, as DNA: TGTGCCACCGGGAGAGGGGATACGCAGTATTTT. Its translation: CATGRGDTQYF.

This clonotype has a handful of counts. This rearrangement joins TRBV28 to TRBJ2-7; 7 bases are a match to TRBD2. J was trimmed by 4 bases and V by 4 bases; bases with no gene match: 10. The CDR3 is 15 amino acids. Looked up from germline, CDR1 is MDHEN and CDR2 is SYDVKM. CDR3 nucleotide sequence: TGTGCCAGCAGTTCAGGAGCGGGGACGGTTTACGAGCAGTACTTC. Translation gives CASSSGAGTVYEQYF.

CDR3 region: CASRIELAGPEGTGELFF. CDR3 sequence (DNA): TGTGCCAGCAGAATAGAACTAGCGGGGCCCGAGGGCACCGGGGAGCTGTTTTTT. The rearrangement links TRBV21-1 to TRBJ2-2; the table's TRBD2 call for D was not verified on the DNA. TRBV21-1 is a documented pseudogene. The CDR3 sequence is 18 residues long.

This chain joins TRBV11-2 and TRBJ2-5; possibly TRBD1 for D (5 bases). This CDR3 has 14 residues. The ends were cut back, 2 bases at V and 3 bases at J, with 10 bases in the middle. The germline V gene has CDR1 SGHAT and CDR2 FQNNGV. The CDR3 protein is CASSLMGPEETQYF. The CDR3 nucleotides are TGTGCCAGCAGCTTAATGGGGCCCGAAGAGACCCAGTACTTC.

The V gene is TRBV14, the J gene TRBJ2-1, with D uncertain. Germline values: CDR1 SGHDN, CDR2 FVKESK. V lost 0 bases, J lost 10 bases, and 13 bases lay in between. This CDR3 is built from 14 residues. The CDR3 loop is CASSQEARLGEQFF. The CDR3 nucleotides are TGTGCCAGCAGCCAAGAGGCCCGACTTGGGGAGCAGTTCTTC.